This TCR beta chain was profiled in a study of cytomegalovirus exposure and HLA in healthy donors. V was clipped by 7 bases and J by 3 bases; unmatched bases: 6. This CDR3 spans 14 amino acids. Germline-derived CDR1 and CDR2 are MNHNY and SVGAGI (reference sequence). PCR was performed using 60 Vbeta and 13 Jbeta primers. Profiled with immunoSEQ multiplex PCR; TCRdb holds only in-frame clones, not every one. The sample lists about 110,000 clones; around 76% were seen once. Source material: PBMCs. The receptor's source is a man aged 30 to 39 in good health and CMV-seropositive. The V gene is TRBV6-6, the J gene TRBJ1-1, with 9 bases aligning to TRBD1. The CDR3 here is CASNPQGADTEAFF. DNA for the CDR3: TGTGCCAGCAACCCACAGGGGGCGGACACTGAAGCTTTCTTT.